These 13 T cell receptor beta chains share one sample of origin, sequenced in a study of OX40 agonist ivuxolimab in advanced cancers. TCRdb's table, derived via immunoSEQ multiplex PCR, lists solely in-frame clones and lacks some. The sample yields some 91,000 clones, 70% to 90% seen once. Sample: CD4+ or CD8+ T cells sorted from blood, taken in a trial of the OX40 agonist ivuxolimab. Receptors originate from an adult with an advanced solid tumor such as melanoma, head and neck, liver or kidney cancer.

This clone was recorded once. J is TRBJ1-5 and V is TRBV7-8; D is undetermined. The CDR3 contains 15 residues. V was cut by 8 bases and J by 2 bases, with 16 bases left in between. Looked up from germline, CDR1 is SGHVS and CDR2 is FQNEAQ. CDR3 residues: CASHGGERRNQPQHF. The CDR3 nucleotides read TGTGCCAGCCACGGCGGGGAGAGGCGCAATCAGCCCCAGCATTTT.

The chain couples TRBV30 to TRBJ1-2; 9 bases match TRBD1. Trimming at V came to 4 bases and at J to 7 bases, leaving 10 bases not matched to a gene. The CDR3 totals 14 residues. The V gene's germline CDR1 is GTSNPN and CDR2 SVGIG (reference sequence). CDR3 nucleotide sequence: TGTGCCTGGAATACGGCACAGGGGGCTGGTGGCTACACCTTC. Translation gives CAWNTAQGAGGYTF.

The chain couples TRBV7-6 to TRBJ2-3; 12 bases match TRBD2. This CDR3 is built from 16 residues. The ends lost 6 bases at V and 5 bases at J; junction bases unmatched: 9. CDR1 is SGHVS and CDR2 is FNYEAQ in the germline V gene. The CDR3 loop reads CASRRLAGEEGDTQYF. CDR3 in DNA: TGTGCCAGCAGACGACTAGCGGGAGAAGAGGGAGATACGCAGTATTTT. The full variable domain, completed using reference TRBV7-6 and TRBJ2-3, is GAGVSQSPRYKVTKRGQDVALRCDPISGHVSLYWYRQALGQGPEFLTYFNYEAQQDKSGLPNDRFSAERPEGSISTLTIQRTEQRDSAMYRCASRRLAGEEGDTQYFGPGTRLTVL.

This chain joins TRBV6-1 and TRBJ2-3; TRBD2 is a possible D gene (6 bases). The ends were cut back, 5 bases at V and 1 base at J, with 13 bases in the middle. The germline CDR1 and CDR2 sequences are MNHNS and SASEGT. The CDR3 covers 15 residues. CDR3 bases: TGTGCCAGCAGTTTTGCGGGGACTCGCACAGATACGCAGTATTTT. It codes for CASSFAGTRTDTQYF.

Written as DNA, the CDR3 is TGCGCCAGCAGCTTGGTGGGGGCAACTAATGAAAAACTGTTTTTT. Translation: CASSLVGATNEKLFF. The chain is built from TRBV5-1 and TRBJ1-4, with D perhaps matching TRBD1 (5 bases). V was shortened by 0 bases and J by 0 bases, with 6 bases between the two germline ends. Germline V gene data show CDR1 as SGHRS and CDR2 as YFSETQ. The CDR3 spans 15 residues.

The chain couples TRBV5-1 to TRBJ2-5; TRBD1 matches at 11 bases. Trimming took 0 bases from V and 3 from J; bases not matched to a gene: 10. The CDR3 is 18 residues long. CDR1 is SGHRS and CDR2 is YFSETQ in the germline V gene. CDR3 region: CASSLGIRRDRGKETQYF. Here the CDR3 DNA reads TGCGCCAGCAGCTTGGGGATAAGACGGGACAGGGGGAAAGAGACCCAGTACTTC.

This clone was detected only a few times. The chain has TRBV7-2 and TRBJ2-2; 10 bases line up with TRBD2. The junction had 7 bases not matched to a gene; V was cut back by 6 bases and J by 6 bases. From germline, CDR1 is SGHTA and CDR2 FQGNSA. The CDR3 is made up of 15 amino acids. CDR3 coding DNA: TGTGCCAGCAGTAGGGGGCTAGCGGGAGCCGGGGAGCTGTTTTTT. Its protein is CASSRGLAGAGELFF.

V and J are TRBV30 and TRBJ1-2; D is perhaps TRBD1 (5 bases). Germline CDR1 GTSNPN, CDR2 SVGIG (reference sequence). This CDR3 has 15 residues. The V and J ends lost 2 bases and 10 bases respectively, with 23 bases between them. The CDR3 region has the DNA TGTGCCTGGAGTAGGGTTGGTTCGGGGGTTGATCCCTACACCTTC. It specifies CAWSRVGSGVDPYTF. Full variable domain (outside the CDR3, taken from reference TRBV30 and TRBJ1-2): SQTIHQWPATLVQPVGSPLSLECTVEGTSNPNLYWYRQAAGRGLQLLFYSVGIGQISSEVPQNLSASRPQDRQFILSSKKLLLSDSGFYLCAWSRVGSGVDPYTFGSGTRLTVV.

V usage is TRBV7-6 and J usage is TRBJ2-1, with 15 bases aligning to TRBD2. Per the germline V gene, CDR1 is SGHVS and CDR2 is FNYEAQ. The J segment lost 7 bases and the V segment lost 4 bases, leaving 5 bases of the junction unmatched. This CDR3 has 16 residues. CDR3 DNA: TGTGCCAGCAGCTCTGGACTAGCGGGAGGGTTAAATGAGCAGTTCTTC. Translated, it gives CASSSGLAGGLNEQFF.

The chain couples TRBV28 to TRBJ2-3; D may be TRBD1 (5 bases). Between the trimmed V and J ends, which lost 7 bases and 2 bases, there was a span of 13 bases. Per germline, CDR1 MDHEN and CDR2 SYDVKM. This CDR3 is built from 14 residues. The CDR3 region has the DNA TGTGCCAGCATTGGATTAGGGGACACAGATACGCAGTATTTT. Translating it yields CASIGLGDTDTQYF.

The V gene is TRBV28, the J gene TRBJ1-2; D unresolved. Trimming took 2 bases from V and 4 from J, leaving 8 bases between them. Germline values: CDR1 MDHEN, CDR2 SYDVKM. The CDR3 is 13 amino acids. For the CDR3, the DNA is TGTGCCAGCAGTTTAGAGGTGAGCTATGGCTACACCTTC. This gives the protein CASSLEVSYGYTF.

V usage is TRBV5-1 and J usage is TRBJ2-1; D remains ambiguous. The V gene's germline CDR1 is SGHRS and CDR2 YFSETQ. The CDR3 totals 12 residues. V was cut by 1 base and J by 6 bases, with 5 bases left in between. The CDR3 DNA is TGCGCCAGCAGCTTGCCTTTCAATGAGCAGTTCTTC. Translation gives CASSLPFNEQFF.

V usage is TRBV19 and J usage is TRBJ2-3; possible D gene TRBD1, 5 bases. Germline CDR1 LNHDA, CDR2 SQIVND (reference sequence). The CDR3 sequence is 14 residues long. V was pared by 5 bases and J by 0 bases, with 9 bases between. CDR3 bases: TGTGCCAGTAGTCCCAGGGTCAGCACAGATACGCAGTATTTT. It translates to CASSPRVSTDTQYF.